This T cell receptor (beta chain) was identified during a study of blood T cells in healthy people across ages. Trimming removed 4 bases at V and 8 bases at J, with 17 bases between. Germline V lookup: CDR1 LGHDT, CDR2 YNNKEL (reference sequence). This CDR3 contains 15 residues. Sample-barcoded 5' priming and a J-beta primer mix drove a second PCR of 7 to 11 cycles. Each cDNA molecule, via a template-switch adaptor with 12 random nucleotides, was tagged. Sequencing of every sample gave 2.5 million or more CDR3-containing paired-end reads. TCRdb ran MiXCR on the 5' RACE reads and lists one entry per CDR3 protein. The sample carries about 800,000 distinct CDR3 sequences, just under 25% recorded once. This clonotype was counted only a few times. These data are also associated with another study on T cells of mothers and their children. Turning to that study: Unrelated mother-child pairs always had slightly, but never significantly, lower normalized overlap than related pairs.

The source is a boy younger than 18 in good health. The sample was blood. The chain couples TRBV3-1 to TRBJ1-4; D call uncertain. The DNA of the CDR3 is TGTGCCAGCAGCCTGCCGGGTCCCCCGGCGGAAAAACTGTTTTTT. It codes for CASSLPGPPAEKLFF.